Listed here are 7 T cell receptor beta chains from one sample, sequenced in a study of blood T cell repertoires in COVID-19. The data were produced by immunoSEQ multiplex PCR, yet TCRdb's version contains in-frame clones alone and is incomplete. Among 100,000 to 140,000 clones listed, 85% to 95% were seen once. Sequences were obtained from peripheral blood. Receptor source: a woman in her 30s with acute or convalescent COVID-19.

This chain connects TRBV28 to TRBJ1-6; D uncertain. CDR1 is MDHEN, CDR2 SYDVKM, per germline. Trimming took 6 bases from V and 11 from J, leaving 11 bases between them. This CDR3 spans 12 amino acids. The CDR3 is CASSLVEPPLHF. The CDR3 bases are TGTGCCAGCAGCCTAGTCGAGCCACCCCTCCACTTT.

CDR3: CASSAAHGTGDTEAFF. The CDR3 region has the DNA TGTGCCAGCAGCGCGGCCCACGGGACAGGGGACACTGAAGCTTTCTTT. This rearrangement joins TRBV9 to TRBJ1-1, with 10 bases identical to TRBD1. This CDR3 spans 16 amino acids. From germline, CDR1 is SGDLS and CDR2 YYNGEE. J gave up 3 bases and V 3 bases, and 8 bases lay outside the gene matches.

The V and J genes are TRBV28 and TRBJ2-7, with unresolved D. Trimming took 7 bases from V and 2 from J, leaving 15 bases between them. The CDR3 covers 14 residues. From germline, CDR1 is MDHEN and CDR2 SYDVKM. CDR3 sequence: CASKVAELTYEQYF. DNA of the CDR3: TGTGCCAGCAAAGTAGCAGAGCTTACCTACGAGCAGTACTTC.

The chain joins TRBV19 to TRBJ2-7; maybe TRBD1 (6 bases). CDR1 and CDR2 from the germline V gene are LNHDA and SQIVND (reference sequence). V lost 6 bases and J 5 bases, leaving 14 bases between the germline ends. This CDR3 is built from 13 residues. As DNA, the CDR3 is TGTGCCAGTAGCATTACAGGGTCGGACGAGCAGTACTTC. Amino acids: CASSITGSDEQYF.

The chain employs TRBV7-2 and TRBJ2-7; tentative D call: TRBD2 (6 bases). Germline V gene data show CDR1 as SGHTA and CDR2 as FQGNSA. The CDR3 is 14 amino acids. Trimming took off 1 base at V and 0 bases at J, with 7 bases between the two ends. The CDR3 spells CASSLVGSSYEQYF. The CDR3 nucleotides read TGTGCCAGCAGCTTAGTCGGGAGCTCCTACGAGCAGTACTTC.

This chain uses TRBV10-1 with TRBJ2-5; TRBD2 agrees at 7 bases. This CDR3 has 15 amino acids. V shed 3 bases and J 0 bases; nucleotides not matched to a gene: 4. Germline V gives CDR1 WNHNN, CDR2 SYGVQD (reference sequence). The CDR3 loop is CASSEQRGDQETQYF. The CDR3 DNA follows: TGCGCCAGCAGTGAACAGCGGGGAGACCAAGAGACCCAGTACTTC.

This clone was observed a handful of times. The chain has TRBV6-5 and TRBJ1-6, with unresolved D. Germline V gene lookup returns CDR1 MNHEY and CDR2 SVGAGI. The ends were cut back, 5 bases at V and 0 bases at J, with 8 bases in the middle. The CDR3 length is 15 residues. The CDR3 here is CASSLSSSYNSPLHF. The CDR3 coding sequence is TGTGCCAGCAGTCTGTCGAGCTCCTATAATTCACCCCTCCACTTT.